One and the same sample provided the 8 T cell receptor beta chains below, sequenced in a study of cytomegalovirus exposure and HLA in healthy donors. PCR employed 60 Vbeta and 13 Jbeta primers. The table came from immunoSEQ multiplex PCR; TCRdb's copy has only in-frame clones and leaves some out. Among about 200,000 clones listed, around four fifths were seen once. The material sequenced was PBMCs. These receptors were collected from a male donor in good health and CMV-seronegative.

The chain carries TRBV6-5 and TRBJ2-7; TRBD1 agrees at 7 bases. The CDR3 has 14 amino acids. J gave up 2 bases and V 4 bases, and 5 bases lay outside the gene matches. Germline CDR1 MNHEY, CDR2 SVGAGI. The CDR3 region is CASSFRDSTYEQYF. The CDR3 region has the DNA TGTGCCAGCAGTTTCCGGGACAGTACCTACGAGCAGTACTTC.

The chain's CDR3 is CASSLHPAGSYEQYF. The CDR3 coding sequence is TGTGCCAGCAGCTTACACCCGGCGGGCTCCTACGAGCAGTACTTC. This sequence joins TRBV11-3 and TRBJ2-7; D possibly corresponds to TRBD2 (5 bases). Between the trimmed V and J ends, which lost 2 bases and 0 bases, there was a span of 11 bases. This CDR3 contains 15 residues. Germline CDR1 SGHNT, CDR2 YENEEA.

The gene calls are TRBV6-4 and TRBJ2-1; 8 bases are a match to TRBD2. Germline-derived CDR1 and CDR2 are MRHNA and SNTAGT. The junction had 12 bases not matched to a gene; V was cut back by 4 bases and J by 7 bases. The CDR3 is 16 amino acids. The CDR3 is CASSVSGGRFGNEQFF. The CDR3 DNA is TGTGCCAGCAGTGTATCAGGCGGGAGGTTTGGAAATGAGCAGTTCTTC.

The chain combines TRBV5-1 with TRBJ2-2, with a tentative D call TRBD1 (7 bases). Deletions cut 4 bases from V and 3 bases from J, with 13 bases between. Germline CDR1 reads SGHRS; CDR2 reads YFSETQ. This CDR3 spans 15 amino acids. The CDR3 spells CASSTGEVDTGELFF. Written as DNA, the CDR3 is TGCGCCAGCAGCACAGGGGAGGTAGACACCGGGGAGCTGTTTTTT.

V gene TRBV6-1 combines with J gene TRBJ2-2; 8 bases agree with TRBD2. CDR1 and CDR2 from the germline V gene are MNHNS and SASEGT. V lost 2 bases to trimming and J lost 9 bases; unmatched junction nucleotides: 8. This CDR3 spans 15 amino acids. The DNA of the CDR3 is TGTGCCAGCAGTGAATACAGCGGGAGATTTCGGGAGCTGTTTTTT. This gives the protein CASSEYSGRFRELFF.

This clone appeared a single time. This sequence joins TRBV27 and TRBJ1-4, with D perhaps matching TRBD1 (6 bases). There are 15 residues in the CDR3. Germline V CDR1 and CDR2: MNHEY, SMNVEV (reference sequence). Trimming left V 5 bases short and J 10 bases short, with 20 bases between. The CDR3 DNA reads TGTGCCAGCAGTCCCCAAGGGGGGGCGTTTGGAAAACTGTTTTTT. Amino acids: CASSPQGGAFGKLFF.

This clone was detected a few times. CDR3 in DNA: TGTGCCAGCAGTACGACAGAAGATGAAAAACTGTTTTTT. It specifies CASSTTEDEKLFF. This chain uses TRBV6-6 with TRBJ1-4; maybe TRBD1 (5 bases). V gave up 5 bases and J gave up 6 bases, with 10 bases separating them. CDR1 is MNHNY, CDR2 SVGAGI, per germline (reference sequence). The CDR3 totals 13 residues.

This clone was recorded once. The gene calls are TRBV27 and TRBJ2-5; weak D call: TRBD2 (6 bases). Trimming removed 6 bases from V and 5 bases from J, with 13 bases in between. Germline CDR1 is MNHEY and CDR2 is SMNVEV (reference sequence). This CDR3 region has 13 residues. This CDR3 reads CASRPIGGETQYF. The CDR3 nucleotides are TGTGCCAGCAGGCCCATTGGGGGGGAGACCCAGTACTTC.